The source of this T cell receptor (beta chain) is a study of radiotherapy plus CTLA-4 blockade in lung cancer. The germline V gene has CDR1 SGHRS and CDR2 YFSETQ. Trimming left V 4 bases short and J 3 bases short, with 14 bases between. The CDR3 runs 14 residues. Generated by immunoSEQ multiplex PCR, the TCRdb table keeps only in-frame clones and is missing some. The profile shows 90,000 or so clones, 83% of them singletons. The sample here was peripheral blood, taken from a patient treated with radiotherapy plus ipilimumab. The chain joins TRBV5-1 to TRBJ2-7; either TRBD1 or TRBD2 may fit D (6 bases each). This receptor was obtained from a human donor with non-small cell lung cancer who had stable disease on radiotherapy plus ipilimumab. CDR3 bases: TGCGCCAGCAGCCGGGAGACAGGTTACTACGAGCAGTACTTC. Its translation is CASSRETGYYEQYF.